The source of this T cell receptor (beta chain) is a study of Ad26.COV2.S vaccination and SARS-CoV-2 variants. Study conclusions and caveats: Placebo recipients trailed vaccine recipients in spike-specific TCR breadth. It is possible that the TCR breadth and depth analyses underestimated the total T cell responses.

Here immunoSEQ multiplex PCR was the method, and the copy in TCRdb shows in-frame clones only, minus some. The data show about 350,000 clones, approximately 90% seen once. Concerning this clone itself: The antigen remains unidentified.

Trimming took off 0 bases at V and 8 bases at J, with 8 bases between the two ends. CDR1 is SGHTA and CDR2 is FQGNSA in the germline V gene. This CDR3 comprises 13 residues. Sequencing was performed on peripheral blood, taken after recovery from COVID-19. The TCR was taken from a human donor who had recovered from COVID-19. This chain joins TRBV7-2 and TRBJ2-4, with no clear D. The CDR3 sequence is CASSLAGRDIQYF. CDR3 nucleotides: TGTGCCAGCAGCTTAGCCGGTCGCGACATTCAGTACTTC.